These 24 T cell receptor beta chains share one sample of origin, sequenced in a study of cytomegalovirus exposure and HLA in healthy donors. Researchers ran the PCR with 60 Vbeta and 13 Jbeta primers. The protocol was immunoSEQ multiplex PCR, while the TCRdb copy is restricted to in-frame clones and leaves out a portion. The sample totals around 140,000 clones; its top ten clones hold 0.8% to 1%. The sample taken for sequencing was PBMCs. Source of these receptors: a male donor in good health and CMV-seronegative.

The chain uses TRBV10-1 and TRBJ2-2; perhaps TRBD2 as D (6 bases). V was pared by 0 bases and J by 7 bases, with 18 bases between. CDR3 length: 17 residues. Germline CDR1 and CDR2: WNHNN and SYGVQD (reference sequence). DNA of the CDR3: TGCGCCAGCAGTGAGTCGATCACGGGAGTTCTTAGCGGGGAGCTGTTTTTT. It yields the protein CASSESITGVLSGELFF.

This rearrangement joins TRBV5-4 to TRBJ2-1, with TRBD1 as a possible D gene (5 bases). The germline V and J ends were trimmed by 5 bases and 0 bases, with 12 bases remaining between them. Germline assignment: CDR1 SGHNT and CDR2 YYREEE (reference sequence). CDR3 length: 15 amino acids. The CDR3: CASSMTANSYNEQFF. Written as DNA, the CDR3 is TGTGCCAGCAGTATGACAGCAAACTCCTACAATGAGCAGTTCTTC.

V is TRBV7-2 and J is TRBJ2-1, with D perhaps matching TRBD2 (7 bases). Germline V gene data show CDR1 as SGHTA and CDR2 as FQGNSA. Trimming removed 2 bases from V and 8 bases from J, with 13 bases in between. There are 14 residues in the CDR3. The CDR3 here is CASSLTGGPDEQFF. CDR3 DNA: TGTGCCAGCAGCTTAACGGGGGGCCCAGATGAGCAGTTCTTC.

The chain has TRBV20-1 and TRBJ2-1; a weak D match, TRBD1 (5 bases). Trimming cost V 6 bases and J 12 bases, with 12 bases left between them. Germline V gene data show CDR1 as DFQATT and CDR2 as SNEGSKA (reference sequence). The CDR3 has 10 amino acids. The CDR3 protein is CSALLQGQFF. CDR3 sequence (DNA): TGCAGTGCCCTTTTGCAGGGGCAGTTCTTC.

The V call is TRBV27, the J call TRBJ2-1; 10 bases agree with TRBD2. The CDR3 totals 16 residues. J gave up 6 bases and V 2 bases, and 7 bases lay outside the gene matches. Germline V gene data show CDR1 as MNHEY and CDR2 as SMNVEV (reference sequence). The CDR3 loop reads CASSLPSGSLSNEQFF. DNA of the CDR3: TGTGCCAGCAGTTTACCTAGCGGGAGTTTATCCAATGAGCAGTTCTTC.

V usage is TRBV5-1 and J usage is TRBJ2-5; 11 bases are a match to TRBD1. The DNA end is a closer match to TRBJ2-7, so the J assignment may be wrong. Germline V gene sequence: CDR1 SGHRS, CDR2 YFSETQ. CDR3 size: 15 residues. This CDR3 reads CASSLAGTGGSEQYF. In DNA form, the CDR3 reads TGCGCCAGCAGCTTGGCAGGGACAGGGGGTTCCGAGCAGTACTTC.

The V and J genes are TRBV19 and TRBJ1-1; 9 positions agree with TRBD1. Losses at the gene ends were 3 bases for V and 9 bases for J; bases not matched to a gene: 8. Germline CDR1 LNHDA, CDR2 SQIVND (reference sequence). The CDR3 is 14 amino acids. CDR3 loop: CASSMGGTGGKAFF. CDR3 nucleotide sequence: TGTGCCAGTAGTATGGGGGGAACAGGGGGCAAAGCTTTCTTT. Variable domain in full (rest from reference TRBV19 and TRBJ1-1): DGGITQSPKYLFRKEGQNVTLSCEQNLNHDAMYWYRQDPGQGLRLIYYSQIVNDFQKGDIAEGYSVSREKKESFPLTVTSAQKNPTAFYLCASSMGGTGGKAFFGQGTRLTVV.

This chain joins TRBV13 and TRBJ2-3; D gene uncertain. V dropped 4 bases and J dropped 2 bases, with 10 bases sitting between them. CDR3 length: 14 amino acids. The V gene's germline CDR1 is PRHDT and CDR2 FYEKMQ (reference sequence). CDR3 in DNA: TGTGCCAGCAGCTCCCCTACAGTCACAGATACGCAGTATTTT. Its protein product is CASSSPTVTDTQYF.

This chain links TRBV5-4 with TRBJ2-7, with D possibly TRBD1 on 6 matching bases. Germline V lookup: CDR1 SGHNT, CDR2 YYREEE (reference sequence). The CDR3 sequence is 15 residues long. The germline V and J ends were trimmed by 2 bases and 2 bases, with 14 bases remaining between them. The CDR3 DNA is TGTGCCAGCAGCTTCGCTCCAGGGGTAACCTACGAGCAGTACTTC. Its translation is CASSFAPGVTYEQYF.

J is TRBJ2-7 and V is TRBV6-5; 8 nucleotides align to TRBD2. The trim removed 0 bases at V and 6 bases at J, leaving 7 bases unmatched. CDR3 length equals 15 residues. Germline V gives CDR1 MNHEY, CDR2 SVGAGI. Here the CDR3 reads CASSYSPSGSSEQYF. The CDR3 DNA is TGTGCCAGCAGTTACTCGCCCAGCGGGAGCTCCGAGCAGTACTTC.

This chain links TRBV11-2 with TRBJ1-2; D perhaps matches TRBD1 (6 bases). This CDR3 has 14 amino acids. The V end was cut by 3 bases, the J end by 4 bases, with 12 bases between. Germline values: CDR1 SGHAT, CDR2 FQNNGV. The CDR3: CASSLSGEGYGYTF. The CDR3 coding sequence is TGTGCCAGCAGCTTGTCAGGGGAGGGCTATGGCTACACCTTC.

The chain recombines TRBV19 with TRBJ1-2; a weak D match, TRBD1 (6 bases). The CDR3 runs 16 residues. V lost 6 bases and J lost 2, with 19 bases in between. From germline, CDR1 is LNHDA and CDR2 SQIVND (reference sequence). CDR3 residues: CASSRGGTQSNYGYTF. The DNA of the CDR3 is TGTGCCAGTAGCCGGGGGGGGACACAGTCAAACTATGGCTACACCTTC.

The CDR3 region is CAWSVPLAGAQVETQYF. CDR3 DNA: TGTGCCTGGAGTGTACCCCTAGCGGGAGCCCAGGTGGAGACCCAGTACTTC. V and J are TRBV30 and TRBJ2-5; 10 bases align to TRBD2. The junction had 12 bases not matched to a gene; V was cut back by 0 bases and J by 5 bases. This CDR3 region has 17 residues. In germline, CDR1 is GTSNPN, CDR2 SVGIG (reference sequence).

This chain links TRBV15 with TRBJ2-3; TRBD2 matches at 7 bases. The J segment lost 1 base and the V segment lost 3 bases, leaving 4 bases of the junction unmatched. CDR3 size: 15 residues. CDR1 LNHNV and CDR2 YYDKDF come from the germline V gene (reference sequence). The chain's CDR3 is CATSRGGERTDTQYF. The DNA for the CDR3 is TGTGCCACCAGCAGGGGGGGGGAGCGCACAGATACGCAGTATTTT.

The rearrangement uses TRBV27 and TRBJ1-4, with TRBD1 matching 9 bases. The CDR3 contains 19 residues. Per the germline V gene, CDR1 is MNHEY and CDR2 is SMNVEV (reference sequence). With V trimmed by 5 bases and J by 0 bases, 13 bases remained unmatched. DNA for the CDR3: TGTGCCAGCAGTCCCACAGGGGGCTGGGTGGTAGCAACTAATGAAAAACTGTTTTTT. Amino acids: CASSPTGGWVVATNEKLFF.

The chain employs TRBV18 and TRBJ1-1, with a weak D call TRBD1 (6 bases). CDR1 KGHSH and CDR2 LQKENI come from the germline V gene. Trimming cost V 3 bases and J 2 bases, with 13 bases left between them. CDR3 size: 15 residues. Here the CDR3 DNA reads TGTGCCAGCTCACCGCGGGGGGCGATAAACACTGAAGCTTTCTTT. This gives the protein CASSPRGAINTEAFF.

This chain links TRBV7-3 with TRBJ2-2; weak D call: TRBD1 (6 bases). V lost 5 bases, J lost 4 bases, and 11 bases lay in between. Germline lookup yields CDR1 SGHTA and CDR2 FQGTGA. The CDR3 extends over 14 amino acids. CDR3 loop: CASSVTGVTGELFF. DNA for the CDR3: TGTGCCAGCAGCGTGACAGGTGTCACCGGGGAGCTGTTTTTT.

CDR3 residues: CASSQGGRSRQATNEKLFF. CDR3 nucleotide sequence: TGCGCCAGCAGCCAAGGGGGGAGGTCCCGCCAGGCAACTAATGAAAAACTGTTTTTT. The rearrangement joins TRBV4-3 to TRBJ1-4; possibly TRBD1 for D (5 bases). This CDR3 is built from 19 residues. V was shortened by 1 base and J by 0 bases, with 18 bases between the two germline ends. The germline V gene encodes CDR1 LGHNA and CDR2 YSLEER.

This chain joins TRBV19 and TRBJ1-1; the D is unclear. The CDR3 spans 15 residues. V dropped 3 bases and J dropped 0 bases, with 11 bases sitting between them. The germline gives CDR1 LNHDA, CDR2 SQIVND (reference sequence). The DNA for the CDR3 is TGTGCCAGTAGTATTGGGCCGGGAATGAACACTGAAGCTTTCTTT. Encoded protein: CASSIGPGMNTEAFF.

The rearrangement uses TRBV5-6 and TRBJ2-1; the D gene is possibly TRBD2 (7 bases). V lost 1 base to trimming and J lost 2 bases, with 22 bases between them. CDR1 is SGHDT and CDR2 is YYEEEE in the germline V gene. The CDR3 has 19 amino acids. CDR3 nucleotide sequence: TGTGCCAGCAGCTTGTTTCGTGTAGGGGGAGGGCCCCCCTACAATGAGCAGTTCTTC. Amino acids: CASSLFRVGGGPPYNEQFF.

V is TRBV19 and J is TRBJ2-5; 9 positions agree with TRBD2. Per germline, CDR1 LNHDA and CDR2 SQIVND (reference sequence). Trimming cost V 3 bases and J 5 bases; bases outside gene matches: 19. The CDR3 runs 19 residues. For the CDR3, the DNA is TGTGCCAGTAGTATGGGCCACGCTGGCGGGGGGGCTTTTAGTGAGACCCAGTACTTC. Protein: CASSMGHAGGGAFSETQYF.

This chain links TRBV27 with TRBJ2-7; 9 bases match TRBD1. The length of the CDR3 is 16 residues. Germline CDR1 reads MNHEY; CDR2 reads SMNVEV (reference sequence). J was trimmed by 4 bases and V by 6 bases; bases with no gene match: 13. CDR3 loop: CASSPLTGTGMYEQYF. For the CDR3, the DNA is TGTGCCAGCAGCCCATTAACCGGGACAGGGATGTACGAGCAGTACTTC.

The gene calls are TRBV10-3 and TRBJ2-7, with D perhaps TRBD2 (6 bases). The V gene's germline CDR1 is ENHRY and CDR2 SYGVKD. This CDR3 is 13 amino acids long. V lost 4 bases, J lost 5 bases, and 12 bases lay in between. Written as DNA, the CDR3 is TGTGCCATCAGTGTAGAACTAGCCCACGAGCAGTACTTC. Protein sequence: CAISVELAHEQYF.

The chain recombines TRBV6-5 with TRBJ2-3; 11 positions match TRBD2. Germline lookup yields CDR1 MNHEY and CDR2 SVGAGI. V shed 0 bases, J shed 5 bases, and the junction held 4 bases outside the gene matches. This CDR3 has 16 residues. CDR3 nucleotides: TGTGCCAGCAGTTACTCGGGGACTAGCGGAGGAGATACGCAGTATTTT. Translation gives CASSYSGTSGGDTQYF.